The next 6 T cell receptor beta chains were all read from a single sample in a study of beta chain features in type 1 diabetes. What was sequenced were expressed TCRB transcripts, since all of the isolated RNA had been reverse transcribed. Profiling relied on immunoSEQ multiplex PCR, and the TCRdb table lists in-frame clones only, not all of them. The table shows approximately 380,000 clones, with around 15% occurring only once. Material: naive CD4+ T cells from blood. The origin of the receptors is a young woman in good health.

This clone was seen a few times. The V gene is TRBV5-4, the J gene TRBJ2-6; D is unclear. Trimming shortened V by 4 bases and J by 0 bases, and 8 bases separated the two germline ends. Germline values: CDR1 SGHNT, CDR2 YYREEE (reference sequence). The CDR3 covers 15 residues. Written as DNA, the CDR3 is TGTGCCAGCAGCCCTGTGCGCTCTGGGGCCAACGTCCTGACTTTC. Its protein product is CASSPVRSGANVLTF.

This clone was detected only a few times. This chain uses TRBV10-3 with TRBJ2-7; D gene uncertain. Germline V gene sequence: CDR1 ENHRY, CDR2 SYGVKD. The CDR3 length is 13 residues. The V end lost 3 bases, the J end lost 5 bases, and 11 bases lay between the germline ends. DNA for the CDR3: TGTGCCATCAGTGATGGCTTCACCGACGAGCAGTACTTC. Its protein is CAISDGFTDEQYF.

In this sample, this clone turned up a few times. This chain links TRBV28 with TRBJ1-1, with a possible D match to TRBD1 (6 bases). With 8 bases removed from V and 1 base from J, the gap between germline ends came to 8 bases. Germline loops: CDR1 MDHEN, CDR2 SYDVKM. The CDR3 length is 12 residues. The CDR3, as DNA: TGTGCCAGCCTCAGGGGGAACACTGAAGCTTTCTTT. Residues: CASLRGNTEAFF. The full variable domain, in which reference TRBV28 and TRBJ1-1 provide the parts outside the CDR3, is DVKVTQSSRYLVKRTGEKVFLECVQDMDHENMFWYRQDPGLGLRLIYFSYDVKMKEKGDIPEGYSVSREKKERFSLILESASTNQTSMYLCASLRGNTEAFFGQGTRLTVV.

V and J are TRBV30 and TRBJ1-1; D ambiguous. The CDR3 consists of 14 residues. Germline V gene lookup returns CDR1 GTSNPN and CDR2 SVGIG (reference sequence). Trimming pared 0 bases from V and 5 bases from J, leaving 13 bases between. CDR3 nucleotide sequence: TGTGCCTGGAGTGTGGAGGGTTTAGTTACTGAAGCTTTCTTT. It yields the protein CAWSVEGLVTEAFF.

This clone was observed a handful of times. J is TRBJ2-7 and V is TRBV6-5, with TRBD1 matching 7 bases. V gave up 4 bases and J gave up 3 bases; unmatched junction bases: 3. CDR3 size: 13 residues. In germline, CDR1 is MNHEY, CDR2 SVGAGI. The CDR3 bases are TGTGCCAGCAGTTGGGACAGTCTCTACGAGCAGTACTTC. This translates into CASSWDSLYEQYF.

This clone was detected a few times. The rearrangement uses TRBV7-6 and TRBJ2-5; D possibly corresponds to TRBD1 (7 bases). The CDR3 runs 12 residues. CDR1 and CDR2 (germline): SGHVS, FNYEAQ. The V and J ends lost 2 bases and 7 bases respectively, with 8 bases between them. The CDR3 spells CASSLQGGTQYF. As DNA, the CDR3 is TGTGCCAGCAGCTTACAGGGGGGGACCCAGTACTTC.